These 20 T cell receptor beta chains originate from one sample sequenced in a study of CD8 T cells in ankylosing spondylitis. Overall study results and limits: A TCR beta motif of under ten highly homologous variants appeared characteristic of ankylosing spondylitis blood.

Antigens for these TCRs are unknown. MiXCR, applied by TCRdb to the 5' RACE reads, yields one record per CDR3 protein. This sample carries about 220,000 distinct CDR3 sequences, 6% to 8.5% of them seen once, and the ten largest clones take 14%. Sequencing used blood, either unsorted or a sorted T cell fraction (not recorded which). Source of these receptors: a male donor with ankylosing spondylitis.

This clonotype was recorded only once. With a much larger clone just one base away, this may be a read error. The rearrangement joins TRBV5-1 to TRBJ2-7; 9 nucleotides agree with TRBD1. The CDR3 is made up of 12 amino acids. Germline CDR1 is SGHRS and CDR2 is YFSETQ. Unmatched junction bases numbered 6, after V lost 7 bases and J lost 7 bases. The CDR3 coding sequence is TGCGCCAGCGGGACAGGGATAAGGGAGCAGTACTTC. Protein sequence: CASGTGIREQYF.

This clonotype has only a few counts. This chain joins TRBV6-2 or TRBV6-3 and TRBJ2-1; 12 bases are a match to TRBD2. The V gene's germline CDR1 is MNHEY and CDR2 SVGEGT. J lost 7 bases, V lost 6 bases, and 7 bases had no gene match. The CDR3 is 15 residues long. In DNA form, the CDR3 reads TGTGCCAGCAGCCTGACTAGCGGGAGAAGAAATGAGCAGTTCTTC. It specifies CASSLTSGRRNEQFF.

This clonotype has a handful of counts. The chain joins TRBV18 to TRBJ1-2; TRBD1 aligns across 7 bases. The junction had 19 bases not matched to a gene; V was cut back by 4 bases and J by 2 bases. CDR1 is KGHSH, CDR2 LQKENI, per germline. The CDR3 runs 19 residues. The CDR3 coding sequence is TGTGCCAGCTCACTCATTAGCCCCCCCCCGACAGGGAGCAACTATGGCTACACCTTC. Translating gives CASSLISPPPTGSNYGYTF.

This clonotype has ten or more counts. This sequence joins TRBV7-9 and TRBJ2-1; perhaps TRBD2 as D (7 bases). From germline, CDR1 is SEHNR and CDR2 FQNEAQ (reference sequence). The V and J ends lost 5 bases and 6 bases respectively, with 11 bases between them. The CDR3 is 13 amino acids. Written as DNA, the CDR3 is TGTGCCAGCAGCCAGGGGACTACCAATGAGCAGTTCTTC. Its protein is CASSQGTTNEQFF.

In the case of this clonotype: The junction does not match germline at one end; this may be a read error. The V gene is TRBV6-1, the J gene TRBJ2-2, with D possibly matching TRBD2 (5 bases). The CDR3 covers 12 residues. Looked up from germline, CDR1 is MNHNS and CDR2 is SASEGT. CDR3 bases: TGTGCCAGCAGTGGACGGGCCGGGGAGATGTTTTTT. This sequence encodes CASSGRAGEMFF.

The sample holds many counts of this clonotype. The V and J genes are TRBV9 and TRBJ2-3; no clear D gene. The CDR3 loop spans 14 amino acids. Between the trimmed V and J ends, which lost 0 bases and 4 bases, there was a span of 9 bases. Germline CDR1 reads SGDLS; CDR2 reads YYNGEE. The CDR3 DNA reads as TGTGCCAGCAGCGTAGTACCGCACTCAGATACGCAGTATTTT. Protein sequence: CASSVVPHSDTQYF. Complete variable domain (other parts from reference TRBV9 and TRBJ2-3): DSGVTQTPKHLITATGQRVTLRCSPRSGDLSVYWYQQSLDQGLQFLIQYYNGEERAKGNILERFSAQQFPDLHSELNLSSLELGDSALYFCASSVVPHSDTQYFGPGTRLTVL.

V usage is TRBV20-1 and J usage is TRBJ2-5; D is possibly TRBD2 (6 bases). V lost 1 base to trimming and J lost 6 bases, with 27 bases between them. This CDR3 has 18 residues. Germline CDR1 and CDR2: DFQATT and SNEGSKA (reference sequence). CDR3 coding DNA: TGCAGTGCTAGAGGCCCTTCAGGCCCCGGACTACTCTCTCAGACCCAGTACTTC. Amino acid sequence: CSARGPSGPGLLSQTQYF.

This clonotype was picked up many times. This chain uses TRBV28 with TRBJ2-7; 8 positions agree with TRBD1. Trimming removed 6 bases from V and 4 bases from J; junction bases left unmatched: 11. Germline V gives CDR1 MDHEN, CDR2 SYDVKM. The CDR3 sequence is 15 residues long. Here the CDR3 DNA reads TGTGCCAGCAGCCCGCAGGGCAGGGGGCTGTACGAGCAGTACTTC. Translation: CASSPQGRGLYEQYF.

This clonotype was seen only a few times. The rearrangement joins TRBV24-1 to TRBJ1-5; the D gene is possibly TRBD1 (5 bases). CDR1 and CDR2 from the germline V gene are KGHDR and SFDVKD. Trimming removed 0 bases from V and 5 bases from J, with 16 bases in between. CDR3 size: 17 residues. CDR3 DNA sequence: TGTGCCACCAGTGATTTGGGAGAAACGGGGACGGATCAGCCCCAGCATTTT. This encodes CATSDLGETGTDQPQHF.

This clonotype was counted at least ten times. The V and J genes are TRBV6-5 and TRBJ2-1; D is ambiguous. There are 16 residues in the CDR3. The V gene lost 0 bases and the J gene lost 10 bases, with 19 bases spanning the gap. Germline lookup yields CDR1 MNHEY and CDR2 SVGAGI. The CDR3 protein is CASSYSVASIAEEQFF. CDR3 nucleotide sequence: TGTGCCAGCAGTTACTCGGTAGCTTCAATAGCCGAGGAGCAGTTCTTC.

In its sample, this clonotype was seen a few times. The genes are TRBV6-2 or TRBV6-3 and TRBJ2-7; TRBD1 might be the D (6 bases). Looked up from germline, CDR1 is MNHEY and CDR2 is SVGEGT. The V and J ends lost 2 bases and 4 bases respectively, with 21 bases between them. This CDR3 spans 17 amino acids. The CDR3 DNA is TGTGCCAGCAGTTACCCTGTGATACAGGGCTCTCCTTACGAGCAGTACTTC. Its protein product is CASSYPVIQGSPYEQYF.

The V and J genes are TRBV6-1 and TRBJ2-3; D is ambiguous. Between the trimmed V and J ends, which lost 9 bases and 0 bases, there was a span of 25 bases. From germline, CDR1 is MNHNS and CDR2 SASEGT. CDR3 size: 18 residues. CDR3 sequence (DNA): TGTGCCAGTGTGCAAGCCCCCCGTTTCCCTTTAAGCACAGATACGCAGTATTTT. Its protein product is CASVQAPRFPLSTDTQYF.

This clonotype appeared many times. J is TRBJ1-2 and V is TRBV7-9; D is unresolved. This CDR3 has 13 amino acids. CDR1 and CDR2 (germline): SEHNR, FQNEAQ (reference sequence). The CDR3 spells CAFTSSALYGYTF. In nucleotides, the CDR3 is TGTGCTTTCACCAGCAGTGCTCTTTATGGCTACACCTTC.

The table lists this clonotype with a few counts. The CDR3 spells CASSSDREDEQYF. CDR3 in DNA: TGTGCCAGCAGCTCCGACAGGGAGGACGAGCAGTACTTC. The chain has TRBV5-4 and TRBJ2-7; possible D gene TRBD1, 7 bases. V lost 3 bases and J 5 bases, leaving 12 bases between the germline ends. The CDR3 loop spans 13 amino acids. Germline-derived CDR1 and CDR2 are SGHNT and YYREEE (reference sequence).

This clonotype was counted only a few times. This rearrangement joins TRBV27 to TRBJ2-3, with 8 bases identical to TRBD1. The CDR3 is 15 amino acids. Germline assignment: CDR1 MNHEY and CDR2 SMNVEV (reference sequence). J gave up 1 base and V 7 bases, and 7 bases lay outside the gene matches. The CDR3 coding sequence is TGTGCCAGCACTGCCGGGACAGGAGGCACAGATACGCAGTATTTT. This encodes CASTAGTGGTDTQYF.

This clonotype was found many times. J is TRBJ2-7 and V is TRBV29-1; D not resolved. Trimming removed 4 bases at V and 0 bases at J, with 13 bases between. This CDR3 spans 14 amino acids. In germline, CDR1 is SQVTM, CDR2 ANQGSEA. The CDR3 sequence: CSVGASRPSYEQYF. As DNA, the CDR3 is TGCAGCGTTGGGGCCTCCCGTCCCTCCTACGAGCAGTACTTC.

This clonotype came up many times. The chain has TRBV2 and TRBJ1-1; D not resolved. Germline lookup yields CDR1 SNHLY and CDR2 FYNNEI. Trimming left V 3 bases short and J 10 bases short, with 6 bases between. The CDR3 has 10 amino acids. The CDR3 DNA reads TGTGCCAGCAGTGACCTGAGAGCTTTCTTT. This translates into CASSDLRAFF. Full variable domain (outside the CDR3, taken from reference TRBV2 and TRBJ1-1): EPEVTQTPSHQVTQMGQEVILRCVPISNHLYFYWYRQILGQKVEFLVSFYNNEISEKSEIFDDQFSVERPDGSNFTLKIRSTKLEDSAMYFCASSDLRAFFGQGTRLTVV.

The table lists this clonotype with many counts. J is TRBJ2-1 and V is TRBV7-6; TRBD2 matches at 10 bases. The CDR3 is 17 amino acids. Trimming at V came to 2 bases and at J to 3 bases, leaving 7 bases not matched to a gene. Germline values: CDR1 SGHVS, CDR2 FNYEAQ. The CDR3 region is CASSLRRASGGYNEQFF. In DNA, the CDR3 is TGTGCCAGCAGCTTACGTCGGGCTAGCGGGGGCTACAATGAGCAGTTCTTC.

This clonotype was seen at least ten times. The chain joins TRBV20-1 to TRBJ2-2; TRBD2 matches at 7 bases. Germline values: CDR1 DFQATT, CDR2 SNEGSKA (reference sequence). V was clipped by 5 bases and J by 2 bases; unmatched bases: 2. CDR3 length equals 13 residues. As DNA, the CDR3 is TGCAGTGCTGGGGGGGGTAACACCGGGGAGCTGTTTTTT. As protein: CSAGGGNTGELFF.

This clonotype was observed many times. This sequence joins TRBV7-9 and TRBJ1-1, with D hard to call. Germline-derived CDR1 and CDR2 are SEHNR and FQNEAQ (reference sequence). V lost 5 bases to trimming and J lost 7 bases, with 8 bases between them. There are 11 residues in the CDR3. The CDR3 loop reads CASSNPLEAFF. CDR3 sequence (DNA): TGTGCCAGCAGCAATCCCCTTGAAGCTTTCTTT.